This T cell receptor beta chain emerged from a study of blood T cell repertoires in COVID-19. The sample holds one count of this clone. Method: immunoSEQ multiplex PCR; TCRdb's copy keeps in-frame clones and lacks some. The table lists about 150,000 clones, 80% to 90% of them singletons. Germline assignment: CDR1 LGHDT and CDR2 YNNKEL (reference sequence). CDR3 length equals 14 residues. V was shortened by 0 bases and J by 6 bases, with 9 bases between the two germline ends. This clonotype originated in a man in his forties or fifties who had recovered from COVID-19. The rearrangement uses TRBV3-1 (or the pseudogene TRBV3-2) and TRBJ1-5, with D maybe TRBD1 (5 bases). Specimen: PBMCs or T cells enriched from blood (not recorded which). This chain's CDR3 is CASSQDGGFQPQHF. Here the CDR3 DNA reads TGTGCCAGCAGCCAAGATGGGGGGTTTCAGCCCCAGCATTTT.